The 32 T cell receptor beta chains presented below share a single source sample, sequenced in a study of blood T cell repertoires in COVID-19. Assay: immunoSEQ multiplex PCR; the TCRdb copy retains only in-frame clones and omits some. This table has 300,000 to 350,000 clones, 90% appearing once. Sequenced input: peripheral blood. The receptor set was obtained from a woman aged 25-40 years with COVID-19, enrolled during active disease.

The sample holds one count of this clone. The chain combines TRBV19 with TRBJ1-5; TRBD1 is a possible D gene (6 bases). Germline CDR1 reads LNHDA; CDR2 reads SQIVND (reference sequence). Trimming took 1 base from V and 1 from J, leaving 11 bases between them. The CDR3 runs 16 residues. The CDR3 loop is CASSIGLRGSNQPQHF. Written as DNA, the CDR3 is TGTGCCAGTAGTATAGGGCTCAGGGGCAGCAATCAGCCCCAGCATTTT.

This clone has only a few counts. The rearrangement joins TRBV5-1 to TRBJ1-1; tentative D call: TRBD1 (5 bases). Germline CDR1 SGHRS, CDR2 YFSETQ. Trimming pared 0 bases from V and 2 bases from J, leaving 11 bases between. This CDR3 is 15 amino acids long. CDR3 residues: CASSLAVQGNTEAFF. DNA for the CDR3: TGCGCCAGCAGCTTGGCGGTGCAGGGAAACACTGAAGCTTTCTTT.

This clone was detected once. The rearrangement links TRBV7-2 to TRBJ2-7; TRBD2 aligns across 8 bases. This CDR3 contains 15 residues. Per the germline V gene, CDR1 is SGHTA and CDR2 is FQGNSA. The junction had 7 bases not matched to a gene; V was cut back by 6 bases and J by 0 bases. The CDR3 spells CASSFSGASSYEQYF. The CDR3 DNA follows: TGTGCCAGCAGTTTTAGCGGGGCAAGCTCCTACGAGCAGTACTTC.

This clone appeared a single time. The chain couples TRBV2 to TRBJ2-5; 9 positions match TRBD1. The germline V gene encodes CDR1 SNHLY and CDR2 FYNNEI. The junction had 2 bases not matched to a gene; V was cut back by 6 bases and J by 3 bases. The CDR3 loop spans 13 amino acids. The CDR3 spells CASSRDREETQYF. The CDR3 bases are TGTGCCAGCAGCCGGGACAGGGAAGAGACCCAGTACTTC.

The V call is TRBV5-6, the J call TRBJ2-1; 7 nucleotides line up with TRBD1. V was clipped by 4 bases and J by 4 bases; unmatched bases: 11. The CDR3 runs 16 residues. Per germline, CDR1 SGHDT and CDR2 YYEEEE. The DNA of the CDR3 is TGTGCCAGCAGCCCCCCGCCGGGACAGCCTTACAATGAGCAGTTCTTC. Translation: CASSPPPGQPYNEQFF.

The V gene is TRBV19, the J gene TRBJ2-3; 10 bases agree with TRBD1. The CDR3 is 15 residues long. With 8 bases clipped from V and 2 bases from J, the junction kept 7 bases outside the gene matches. Germline CDR1 is LNHDA and CDR2 is SQIVND (reference sequence). The CDR3 reads CASGWDRGPTDTQYF. The CDR3 region has the DNA TGTGCCAGTGGGTGGGACAGGGGTCCCACAGATACGCAGTATTTT.

The rearrangement joins TRBV5-1 to TRBJ1-2, with 11 bases aligning to TRBD1. Germline V gene lookup returns CDR1 SGHRS and CDR2 YFSETQ. The CDR3 spans 15 residues. Trimming cost V 4 bases and J 6 bases; bases outside gene matches: 8. CDR3 sequence reads: CASSGRTGGLNGYTF. In nucleotides, the CDR3 is TGCGCCAGCAGCGGTCGGACAGGGGGCTTGAATGGCTACACCTTC.

V usage is TRBV5-5 and J usage is TRBJ1-2; TRBD1 agrees at 8 bases. Germline CDR1 SGHKS, CDR2 YYEKEE (reference sequence). Trimming at V came to 3 bases and at J to 3 bases, leaving 1 base not matched to a gene. This CDR3 is built from 13 residues. This CDR3 reads CASSSTGDYGYTF. CDR3 in DNA: TGTGCCAGCAGCTCGACAGGGGACTATGGCTACACCTTC.

The chain is built from TRBV6-5 and TRBJ1-3; D might be TRBD1 (6 bases). Deletions cut 8 bases from V and 4 bases from J, with 18 bases between. Germline loops: CDR1 MNHEY, CDR2 SVGAGI. The CDR3 covers 15 residues. CDR3 sequence reads: CASSTGPPTGNTIYF. DNA for the CDR3: TGTGCCAGCTCCACAGGGCCGCCAACCGGAAACACCATATATTTT.

V and J are TRBV10-3 and TRBJ2-7; tentative D call: TRBD1 (5 bases). This CDR3 has 15 amino acids. CDR1 ENHRY and CDR2 SYGVKD come from the germline V gene. The V end lost 0 bases, the J end lost 2 bases, and 11 bases lay between the germline ends. The CDR3 sequence: CAISESLTETYEQYF. The CDR3, as DNA: TGTGCCATCAGTGAGTCCTTGACAGAGACCTACGAGCAGTACTTC.

The chain links TRBV5-1 to TRBJ2-3; the D gene is possibly TRBD1 (5 bases). Germline V gene sequence: CDR1 SGHRS, CDR2 YFSETQ. V lost 4 bases to trimming and J lost 4 bases, with 10 bases between them. CDR3 length equals 13 residues. The CDR3 DNA is TGCGCCAGCAGCCCTGACAGACCAGATACGCAGTATTTT. This sequence encodes CASSPDRPDTQYF.

This chain's CDR3 is CASSDDPAGYGNQPQHF. For the CDR3, the DNA is TGTGCCAGTAGTGATGATCCGGCAGGGTACGGCAATCAGCCCCAGCATTTT. The rearrangement joins TRBV19 to TRBJ1-5; weak D call: TRBD1 (5 bases). Trimming shortened V by 5 bases and J by 2 bases, and 19 bases separated the two germline ends. The V gene's germline CDR1 is LNHDA and CDR2 SQIVND (reference sequence). This CDR3 has 17 residues.

The V and J genes are TRBV5-5 and TRBJ2-5; possible D gene TRBD2, 6 bases. CDR1 SGHKS and CDR2 YYEKEE come from the germline V gene (reference sequence). This CDR3 spans 15 amino acids. Between the trimmed V and J ends, which lost 4 bases and 2 bases, there was a span of 15 bases. CDR3 coding DNA: TGTGCCAGCAGCCCCGGGGGTCGACCTCAAGAGACCCAGTACTTC. This gives the protein CASSPGGRPQETQYF. Full variable domain (outside the CDR3, taken from reference TRBV5-5 and TRBJ2-5): DAGVTQSPTHLIKTRGQQVTLRCSPISGHKSVSWYQQVLGQGPQFIFQYYEKEERGRGNFPDRFSARQFPNYSSELNVNALLLGDSALYLCASSPGGRPQETQYFGPGTRLLVL.

As for this clone: Sequence at one end of the junction differs from germline and may be a read error. The chain carries TRBV15 and TRBJ2-1; 7 bases agree with TRBD2. Per the germline V gene, CDR1 is LNHNV and CDR2 is YYDKDF (reference sequence). The CDR3 totals 15 residues. The CDR3 coding sequence is TGTGCCATCAGCGATATAAGCGGGATCTACAATGAGCAGTTCTTC. Its protein is CAISDISGIYNEQFF.

The rearrangement links TRBV19 to TRBJ2-5; 10 bases align to TRBD2. The V and J ends lost 6 bases and 3 bases, in that order; junction bases with no gene match: 4. CDR1 is LNHDA and CDR2 is SQIVND in the germline V gene (reference sequence). CDR3 length: 14 residues. The CDR3 region is CASRLAGKEETQYF. As DNA, the CDR3 is TGTGCCAGTAGACTAGCGGGGAAGGAAGAGACCCAGTACTTC.

In this sample, this clone turned up once. The CDR3 protein is CASSDYRGETYEQYF. In nucleotides, the CDR3 is TGCGCCAGCAGTGATTACAGGGGCGAAACCTACGAGCAGTACTTC. The chain uses TRBV10-1 and TRBJ2-7, with 7 bases aligning to TRBD1. CDR3 size: 15 residues. After removal of 3 bases from V and 2 bases from J, the junction contained 7 bases not matched to a gene. Germline V gives CDR1 WNHNN, CDR2 SYGVQD (reference sequence).

V is TRBV5-1 and J is TRBJ1-1; 7 bases are a match to TRBD1. Germline trimming cut 4 bases from V and 4 bases from J; bases unmatched to any gene: 16. Germline assignment: CDR1 SGHRS and CDR2 YFSETQ. The CDR3 runs 17 residues. This chain's CDR3 is CASSARDSSSDGTEAFF. CDR3 in DNA: TGCGCCAGCAGCGCCCGGGACAGTTCCTCGGATGGCACTGAAGCTTTCTTT.

This clone has just a few counts. The gene calls are TRBV5-1 and TRBJ1-1; 10 nucleotides match TRBD1. The CDR3 is made up of 15 amino acids. The germline gives CDR1 SGHRS, CDR2 YFSETQ. Unmatched junction bases numbered 3, after V lost 3 bases and J lost 1 base. This CDR3 is CASSWGTGENTEAFF. In nucleotides, the CDR3 is TGCGCCAGCAGCTGGGGGACAGGGGAGAACACTGAAGCTTTCTTT.

This clone was detected a few times. J is TRBJ1-2 and V is TRBV19, with TRBD1 identical over 8 bases. The V segment lost 5 bases and the J segment 2 bases; nucleotides outside the gene matches: 4. The germline gives CDR1 LNHDA, CDR2 SQIVND (reference sequence). This CDR3 contains 14 residues. The CDR3 spells CASSSQGGNYGYTF. CDR3 nucleotides: TGTGCCAGTAGTTCACAGGGGGGCAACTATGGCTACACCTTC.

This clone has a single count. V and J are TRBV28 and TRBJ1-3; TRBD1 might be the D (5 bases). Trimming took off 0 bases at V and 0 bases at J, with 6 bases between the two ends. The CDR3 sequence is 15 residues long. Germline CDR1 reads MDHEN; CDR2 reads SYDVKM. In DNA form, the CDR3 reads TGTGCCAGCAGTTTATGGGACACCTCTGGAAACACCATATATTTT. Protein: CASSLWDTSGNTIYF.

This clone was detected only a few times. The J gene is TRBJ2-1, the V gene TRBV24-1; 7 nucleotides align to TRBD1. This CDR3 spans 16 amino acids. Trimming at V came to 1 base and at J to 2 bases, leaving 4 bases not matched to a gene. Germline CDR1 reads KGHDR; CDR2 reads SFDVKD. CDR3 DNA sequence: TGTGCCACCAGTGATTTCACAGGGGCGGCCTACAATGAGCAGTTCTTC. This translates into CATSDFTGAAYNEQFF.

CDR3 loop: CASSEGREIYTGELFF. CDR3 DNA sequence: TGTGCCAGCAGTGAGGGGCGGGAGATTTACACCGGGGAGCTGTTTTTT. This chain uses TRBV2 with TRBJ2-2, with 7 positions matching TRBD2. V dropped 3 bases and J dropped 3; count of bases not matched to a gene: 7. Germline V gene lookup returns CDR1 SNHLY and CDR2 FYNNEI. There are 16 residues in the CDR3.

The V call is TRBV7-3, the J call TRBJ2-7; TRBD2 might be the D (6 bases). In germline, CDR1 is SGHTA, CDR2 FQGTGA. V was clipped by 0 bases and J by 6 bases, with 9 bases between them. The length of the CDR3 is 13 residues. The chain's CDR3 is CASSLTEGSEQYF. The CDR3 region has the DNA TGTGCCAGCAGCTTAACGGAGGGAAGCGAGCAGTACTTC. The full variable domain, with the rest looked up from reference TRBV7-3 and TRBJ2-7, is GAGVSQTPSNKVTEKGKYVELRCDPISGHTALYWYRQSLGQGPEFLIYFQGTGAADDSGLPNDRFFAVRPEGSVSTLKIQRTERGDSAVYLCASSLTEGSEQYFGPGTRLTVT.

In regard to this clone: One end of the junction does not line up with germline, which may come from a read error. The V gene is TRBV24-1, the J gene TRBJ2-5, with 8 positions matching TRBD2. The CDR3 spans 16 residues. Germline values: CDR1 KGHDR, CDR2 SFDVKD. The CDR3 nucleotides read TGTGCCACCAGTGCGTCGGGAGGGCCAACCCAAGGGACCCAGTACTTC. Translated: CATSASGGPTQGTQYF.

The chain combines TRBV19 with TRBJ2-1; 7 bases match TRBD1. The CDR3 loop spans 15 amino acids. With 4 bases clipped from V and 5 bases from J, the junction kept 8 bases outside the gene matches. The germline V gene encodes CDR1 LNHDA and CDR2 SQIVND (reference sequence). This CDR3 is CASSRTGAKDNEQFF. CDR3 nucleotide sequence: TGTGCCAGTAGTAGAACAGGGGCAAAGGACAATGAGCAGTTCTTC.

This clone was detected only once. The chain employs TRBV27 and TRBJ1-1; tentatively, D is TRBD1 (5 bases). Germline loops: CDR1 MNHEY, CDR2 SMNVEV (reference sequence). The V end was cut by 3 bases, the J end by 11 bases, with 10 bases between. CDR3 length equals 11 residues. CDR3: CASSLGGEAFF. The CDR3 coding sequence is TGTGCCAGCAGTTTGGGAGGGGAGGCTTTCTTT.

Of note for this clone: The same CDR3 also results from other DNA sequences found in this sample. The genes are TRBV27 and TRBJ1-2; D is ambiguous. Germline CDR1 MNHEY, CDR2 SMNVEV (reference sequence). V was cut by 0 bases and J by 3 bases, with 5 bases left in between. This CDR3 comprises 13 residues. In nucleotides, the CDR3 is TGTGCCAGCAGTTTATCGGGAGACTATGGCTACACCTTC. Its translation: CASSLSGDYGYTF.

This clone appeared a few times. The chain employs TRBV11-3 and TRBJ1-1; tentatively, D is TRBD1 (5 bases). Germline values: CDR1 SGHNT, CDR2 YENEEA. This CDR3 has 18 residues. V lost 8 bases to trimming and J lost 3 bases, with 28 bases between them. As DNA, the CDR3 is TGTGCCAGCTCGTCGCCCGGGGAGGCAAATTTAGGGGACACTGAAGCTTTCTTT. Translated: CASSSPGEANLGDTEAFF.

The chain couples TRBV7-6 to TRBJ2-2, with 11 bases lining up with TRBD1. Losses at the gene ends were 5 bases for V and 4 bases for J; bases not matched to a gene: 6. The CDR3 totals 16 residues. Looked up from germline, CDR1 is SGHVS and CDR2 is FNYEAQ. This CDR3 reads CASSLAGTGGTGELFF. In DNA form, the CDR3 reads TGTGCCAGCAGCCTGGCCGGGACAGGGGGCACCGGGGAGCTGTTTTTT.

The chain uses TRBV9 and TRBJ2-7; TRBD2 matches 10 bases. With 0 bases clipped from V and 0 bases from J, the junction kept 0 bases outside the gene matches. The germline V gene has CDR1 SGDLS and CDR2 YYNGEE. There are 15 residues in the CDR3. The CDR3 reads CASSVGLAGSYEQYF. CDR3 bases: TGTGCCAGCAGCGTAGGACTAGCGGGCTCCTACGAGCAGTACTTC.

This rearrangement joins TRBV7-2 to TRBJ1-2; TRBD1 agrees at 8 bases. Germline trimming cut 6 bases from V and 1 base from J; bases unmatched to any gene: 7. Germline CDR1 SGHTA, CDR2 FQGNSA. The CDR3 length is 15 residues. CDR3: CASSRRTGSNYGYTF. The DNA of the CDR3 is TGTGCCAGCAGTCGTCGGACAGGGAGTAACTATGGCTACACCTTC.

The gene calls are TRBV6-5 and TRBJ2-3; D gene uncertain. The V gene lost 0 bases and the J gene lost 1 base, with 11 bases spanning the gap. Germline CDR1 is MNHEY and CDR2 is SVGAGI. The CDR3 consists of 16 residues. The DNA for the CDR3 is TGTGCCAGCAGTTACTCGCGAGTTGGAGGCACAGATACGCAGTATTTT. Translating it yields CASSYSRVGGTDTQYF.